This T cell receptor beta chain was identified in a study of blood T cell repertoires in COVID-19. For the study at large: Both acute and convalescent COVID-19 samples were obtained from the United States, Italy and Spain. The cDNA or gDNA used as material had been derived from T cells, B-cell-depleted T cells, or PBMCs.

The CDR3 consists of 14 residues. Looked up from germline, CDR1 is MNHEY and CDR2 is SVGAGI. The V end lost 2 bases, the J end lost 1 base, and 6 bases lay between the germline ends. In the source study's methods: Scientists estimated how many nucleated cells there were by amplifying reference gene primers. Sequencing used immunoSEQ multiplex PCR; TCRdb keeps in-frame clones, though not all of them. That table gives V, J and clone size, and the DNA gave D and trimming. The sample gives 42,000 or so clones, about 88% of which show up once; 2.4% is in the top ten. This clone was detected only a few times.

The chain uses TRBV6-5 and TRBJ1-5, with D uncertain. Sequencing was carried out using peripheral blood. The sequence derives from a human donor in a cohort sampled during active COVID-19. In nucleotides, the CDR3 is TGTGCCAGCAGTTACGCGGGGAGCAATCAGCCCCAGCATTTT. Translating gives CASSYAGSNQPQHF.